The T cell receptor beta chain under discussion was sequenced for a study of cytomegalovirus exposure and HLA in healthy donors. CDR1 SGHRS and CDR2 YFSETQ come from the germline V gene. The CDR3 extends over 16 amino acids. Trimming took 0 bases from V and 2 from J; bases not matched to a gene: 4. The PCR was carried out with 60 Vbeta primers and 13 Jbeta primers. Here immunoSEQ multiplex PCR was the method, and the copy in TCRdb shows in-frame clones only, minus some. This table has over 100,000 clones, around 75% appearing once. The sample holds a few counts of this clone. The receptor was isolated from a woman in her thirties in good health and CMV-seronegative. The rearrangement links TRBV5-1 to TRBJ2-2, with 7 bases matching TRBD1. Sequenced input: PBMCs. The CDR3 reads CASSLVGTVNTGELFF. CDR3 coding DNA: TGCGCCAGCAGCTTGGTTGGGACAGTAAACACCGGGGAGCTGTTTTTT.